These T cell receptor beta chains were read from a single sample in a study of immune evolution from preneoplasia to lung adenocarcinoma. Sequencing used immunoSEQ multiplex PCR; TCRdb keeps in-frame clones, though not all of them. The table lists some 15,000 clones, around three quarters of them singletons, with just under 5% in the top ten. Sequenced sample: FFPE minimally invasive lung adenocarcinoma tissue. Source of these receptors: a person between 65 and 79 years old with lung adenocarcinoma. CDR3s include the opening cysteine and the closing phenylalanine or tryptophan. A D gene is named only where the DNA matches it firmly. Clone size is not always given. Where it is, it says once, few, many or a class for expanded clones.

V gene: TRBV7-2; clone size: NA; D gene: NA; J gene: TRBJ2-7; CDR3 protein: CASSLAPEGASEQYF; CDR3 DNA: TGTGCCAGCAGCTTAGCGCCAGAAGGGGCAAGCGAGCAGTACTTC
V gene: TRBV7-8; clone size: NA; D gene: TRBD2; J gene: TRBJ2-1; CDR3 protein: CASSPFAGGYYNEQFF; CDR3 DNA: TGTGCCAGCAGCCCTTTCGCGGGGGGCTACTACAATGAGCAGTTCTTC
V gene: TRBV6-1; clone size: NA; D gene: NA; J gene: TRBJ2-6; CDR3 protein: CASSEQTGSGANVLTF; CDR3 DNA: TGTGCCAGCAGTGAGCAAACAGGTTCTGGGGCCAACGTCCTGACTTTC
V gene: TRBV28; clone size: once; D gene: TRBD1; J gene: TRBJ2-1; CDR3 protein: CASREAGGNEQFF; CDR3 DNA: TGTGCCAGCAGGGAGGCAGGGGGCAATGAGCAGTTCTTC
V gene: TRBV28; clone size: NA; D gene: TRBD1; J gene: TRBJ2-7; CDR3 protein: CASTFRDSGRLYEQYF; CDR3 DNA: TGTGCCAGCACCTTTAGGGACAGCGGTCGACTCTACGAGCAGTACTTC
V gene: TRBV18; clone size: NA; D gene: TRBD1; J gene: TRBJ2-1; CDR3 protein: CASSPGQGAFEQFF; CDR3 DNA: TGTGCCAGCTCACCAGGCCAGGGGGCCTTTGAGCAGTTCTTC
V gene: TRBV6-5; clone size: NA; D gene: TRBD2; J gene: TRBJ2-1; CDR3 protein: CASSPLAGGNEQFF; CDR3 DNA: TGTGCCAGCAGCCCACTAGCGGGAGGGAATGAGCAGTTCTTC
V gene: TRBV7-9; clone size: NA; D gene: TRBD2; J gene: TRBJ2-7; CDR3 protein: CASSPPTSGRADEQYF; CDR3 DNA: TGTGCCAGCAGCCCTCCGACTAGCGGGAGGGCCGACGAGCAGTACTTC
V gene: TRBV19; clone size: NA; D gene: NA; J gene: TRBJ1-1; CDR3 protein: CASSMQGVGTEAFF; CDR3 DNA: TGTGCCAGTAGTATGCAGGGTGTGGGCACTGAAGCTTTCTTT
V gene: TRBV30; clone size: NA; D gene: TRBD1; J gene: TRBJ2-1; CDR3 protein: CAWSTGTGGHDEQFF; CDR3 DNA: TGTGCCTGGAGTACCGGGACAGGGGGTCACGATGAGCAGTTCTTC
V gene: TRBV28; clone size: NA; D gene: NA; J gene: TRBJ1-1; CDR3 protein: CASSSPGTNTEAFF; CDR3 DNA: TGTGCCAGCAGTTCACCGGGAACGAACACTGAAGCTTTCTTT
V gene: TRBV4-2; clone size: NA; D gene: NA; J gene: TRBJ1-1; CDR3 protein: CASSPDLETGGNTEAFF; CDR3 DNA: TGTGCCAGCAGCCCCGACCTTGAGACCGGGGGGAACACTGAAGCTTTCTTT
V gene: TRBV11-3; clone size: NA; D gene: NA; J gene: TRBJ2-7; CDR3 protein: CASSLAGAGKLYEQYF; CDR3 DNA: TGTGCCAGCAGCTTAGCTGGTGCGGGAAAGCTCTACGAGCAGTACTTC
V gene: TRBV12-5; clone size: NA; D gene: NA; J gene: TRBJ1-2; CDR3 protein: CASGLGDAYGYTF; CDR3 DNA: TGTGCTAGTGGTTTGGGAGACGCATATGGCTACACCTTC
V gene: TRBV5-1; clone size: NA; D gene: NA; J gene: TRBJ2-2; CDR3 protein: CASSLVEDTTGELFF; CDR3 DNA: TGCGCCAGCAGCTTGGTCGAGGATACCACCGGGGAGCTGTTTTTT
V gene: TRBV6-1; clone size: NA; D gene: TRBD1; J gene: TRBJ2-1; CDR3 protein: CASSGTGGRGNEQFF; CDR3 DNA: TGTGCCAGCAGTGGGACAGGCGGTAGGGGCAATGAGCAGTTCTTC
V gene: TRBV11-3; clone size: few; D gene: NA; J gene: TRBJ2-3; CDR3 protein: CASSPGPGDTQYF; CDR3 DNA: TGTGCCAGCAGCCCGGGCCCAGGAGATACGCAGTATTTT
V gene: TRBV9; clone size: NA; D gene: NA; J gene: TRBJ1-5; CDR3 protein: CASSGDSTSYSNQPQHF; CDR3 DNA: TGTGCCAGCAGCGGCGACAGTACCTCTTATAGCAATCAGCCCCAGCATTTT